The 17 T cell receptor beta chains presented below share a single source sample, sequenced in a study of blood T cells in healthy people across ages. A sample-barcoded 5' primer and a J-beta primer mix were used in a second PCR of about 7 to 12 cycles. TCRdb used MiXCR to reprocess the 5' RACE reads, holding one entry per CDR3 protein. The sample has nearly 1 million distinct CDR3 sequences; just over 50% are singletons. Sequencing was performed on blood. These receptor sequences come from a woman aged 55-75 years in good health.

This sequence joins TRBV11-1 and TRBJ2-1; 10 bases line up with TRBD2. CDR1 and CDR2 from the germline V gene are SGHAT and FQDESV (reference sequence). The CDR3 extends over 18 amino acids. Losses at the gene ends were 1 base for V and 3 bases for J; bases not matched to a gene: 9. CDR3 bases: TGTGCCAGCAGCTTAGTTGGGGCTAGCGGGAGTTTCTACAATGAGCAGTTCTTC. Translating gives CASSLVGASGSFYNEQFF.

The gene calls are TRBV25-1 and TRBJ2-6, with 9 bases aligning to TRBD1. The germline V gene encodes CDR1 MGHDK and CDR2 SYGVNS. This CDR3 region has 19 residues. Trimming took 3 bases from V and 3 from J; bases not matched to a gene: 12. For the CDR3, the DNA is TGTGCCAGCAGTGACGAAGGACAGGGGAATTTAGGTGGGGCCAACGTCCTGACTTTC. It encodes CASSDEGQGNLGGANVLTF.

This clonotype was observed a single time. The J gene is TRBJ2-2, the V gene TRBV7-3; the D gene is possibly TRBD2 (6 bases). The germline gives CDR1 SGHTA, CDR2 FQGTGA. This CDR3 has 15 residues. V lost 3 bases and J 6 bases, leaving 14 bases between the germline ends. CDR3 loop: CASSFRGSGPGELFF. CDR3 bases: TGTGCCAGCAGCTTCCGAGGTAGCGGCCCCGGGGAGCTGTTTTTT.

The rearrangement links TRBV9 to TRBJ1-4, with D possibly matching TRBD1 (6 bases). V gave up 4 bases and J gave up 4 bases, with 11 bases separating them. CDR3 length equals 14 residues. Germline-derived CDR1 and CDR2 are SGDLS and YYNGEE. The chain's CDR3 is CASSRRTVNEKLFF. CDR3 sequence (DNA): TGTGCCAGCAGCCGGAGGACAGTTAATGAAAAACTGTTTTTT.

The rearrangement joins TRBV28 to TRBJ2-7; TRBD2 is a possible D gene (5 bases). The CDR3 extends over 17 amino acids. Germline V lookup: CDR1 MDHEN, CDR2 SYDVKM. Deletions cut 3 bases from V and 3 bases from J, with 21 bases between. CDR3 amino acids: CASSFFGGVALNYEQYF. DNA of the CDR3: TGTGCCAGCAGTTTTTTTGGTGGGGTAGCGCTGAACTACGAGCAGTACTTC.

This clonotype was observed a few times. The chain employs TRBV29-1 and TRBJ1-2, with D unclear. This CDR3 has 12 amino acids. Germline V lookup: CDR1 SQVTM, CDR2 ANQGSEA. The ends were cut back, 4 bases at V and 0 bases at J, with 6 bases in the middle. CDR3 DNA: TGCAGCGTTGCCAGAGCTAACTATGGCTACACCTTC. Amino acids: CSVARANYGYTF. Full variable domain (missing parts from reference TRBV29-1 and TRBJ1-2): SAVISQKPSRDICQRGTSLTIQCQVDSQVTMMFWYRQQPGQSLTLIATANQGSEATYESGFVIDKFPISRPNLTFSTLTVSNMSPEDSSIYLCSVARANYGYTFGSGTRLTVV.

In the case of this clonotype: A much larger clone differs by one base, so this may be a read error. This chain connects TRBV4-1 to TRBJ2-1; perhaps TRBD1 as D (5 bases). Trimming stripped 5 bases from V and 5 bases from J, with 16 bases between. CDR1 and CDR2 (germline): MGHRA, YSYEKL. The CDR3 totals 15 residues. CDR3 sequence (DNA): TGCGCCAGCAGCAGGGGCAGGGTTTTTAACAATGAGCAGTTCTTC. It specifies CASSRGRVFNNEQFF.

This sequence joins TRBV16 and TRBJ1-1; a possible D gene is TRBD1 (6 bases). CDR1 and CDR2 from the germline V gene are KGHSY and FQNENV. The CDR3 contains 14 residues. Trimming took 7 bases from V and 2 from J, leaving 14 bases between them. CDR3 sequence: CASNAQGKNTEAFF. CDR3 DNA: TGTGCCAGCAACGCACAGGGTAAAAACACTGAAGCTTTCTTT.

The gene calls are TRBV27 and TRBJ2-5; 15 bases match TRBD2. Germline V gene sequence: CDR1 MNHEY, CDR2 SMNVEV (reference sequence). Losses at the gene ends were 7 bases for V and 1 base for J; bases not matched to a gene: 4. This CDR3 spans 16 amino acids. The CDR3 is CASTGLAGGGQETQYF. The CDR3 DNA reads as TGTGCCAGCACCGGACTAGCGGGAGGGGGCCAAGAGACCCAGTACTTC.

This clonotype was counted only a few times. The chain uses TRBV11-2 and TRBJ2-7; D is unresolved. This CDR3 has 13 residues. The germline V and J ends were trimmed by 6 bases and 4 bases, with 13 bases remaining between them. CDR1 is SGHAT and CDR2 is FQNNGV in the germline V gene. The CDR3 loop is CASSRDSRYEQYF. The CDR3 DNA reads TGTGCCAGCAGTAGGGATTCTCGGTACGAGCAGTACTTC.

The chain is built from TRBV6-2 or TRBV6-3 and TRBJ2-7; TRBD1 aligns across 9 bases. Gene TRBJ2-4 matches the end of the DNA better, so the J call may be wrong. This CDR3 comprises 16 residues. Per germline, CDR1 MNHEY and CDR2 SVGEGT. The CDR3 DNA reads as TGTGCCAGCAGAAACAGGGGGCCCATCCAAGAAAACATTCAGTACTTC. Translated, it gives CASRNRGPIQENIQYF.

This clonotype was recorded a few times. V usage is TRBV21-1 and J usage is TRBJ2-4. TRBV21-1 is a listed pseudogene. The CDR3 consists of 17 residues. Written as DNA, the CDR3 is TGTGCCAGCAGCTCAAAGCCCTTCCTATTAGCCAAAAACATTCAGTACTTC. This gives the protein CASSSKPFLLAKNIQYF.

V usage is TRBV6-2 or TRBV6-3 and J usage is TRBJ2-7, with a tentative D call TRBD1 (5 bases). Germline CDR1 MNHEY, CDR2 SVGEGT. V was clipped by 6 bases and J by 3 bases, with 12 bases between them. The CDR3 totals 13 residues. The CDR3 loop reads CASSWGLIYEQYF. The CDR3 DNA reads TGTGCCAGCAGCTGGGGCTTAATCTACGAGCAGTACTTC.

This clonotype was found many times. This chain links TRBV28 with TRBJ2-3; D is possibly TRBD1 (6 bases). The CDR3 loop spans 14 amino acids. Germline lookup yields CDR1 MDHEN and CDR2 SYDVKM. Trimming removed 6 bases at V and 6 bases at J, with 16 bases between. The CDR3 coding sequence is TGTGCCAGCAGCCGAAGCCAGGGGCTTGATACGCAGTATTTT. Translating it yields CASSRSQGLDTQYF.

This rearrangement joins TRBV4-1 to TRBJ2-5; 9 bases fit TRBD2. The V and J ends lost 5 bases and 2 bases, in that order; junction bases with no gene match: 15. Germline lookup yields CDR1 MGHRA and CDR2 YSYEKL. The CDR3 sequence is 18 residues long. CDR3 residues: CASSYPRGSGRFQETQYF. The CDR3 DNA follows: TGCGCCAGCAGCTACCCCCGGGGTAGCGGGAGATTTCAAGAGACCCAGTACTTC.

The chain links TRBV20-1 to TRBJ1-1; no reliable D call. CDR1 DFQATT and CDR2 SNEGSKA come from the germline V gene (reference sequence). The germline V and J ends were trimmed by 6 bases and 3 bases, with 14 bases remaining between them. CDR3 length: 13 residues. CDR3 nucleotides: TGCAGTGCCGCAGCGGGCTGGGACACTGAAGCTTTCTTT. Protein: CSAAAGWDTEAFF.

The rearrangement uses TRBV20-1 and TRBJ2-5, with TRBD1 as a possible D gene (5 bases). V lost 6 bases and J 5 bases, leaving 10 bases between the germline ends. CDR3 size: 11 residues. Germline CDR1 DFQATT, CDR2 SNEGSKA (reference sequence). The chain's CDR3 is CSAPGLETQYF. Here the CDR3 DNA reads TGCAGTGCCCCAGGGTTGGAGACCCAGTACTTC.